This TCR beta chain emerged from a study of cytomegalovirus exposure and HLA in healthy donors. Turning to this clone: Antigen: not known.

Clones were sequenced by immunoSEQ multiplex PCR, and TCRdb holds only the in-frame ones, with some missing. The top ten clones hold approximately 2.4% of a sample with 150,000 to 200,000 clones, 70% to 90% of them seen once. Regarding the study as a whole: Reported performance of the classifier showed diagnosis of cytomegalovirus status with high specificity and sensitivity. There were 160 or so TCR beta chains listed as cytomegalovirus-associated. The CMV antigen specificity of a few CMV-associated chains was confirmed through in vitro analysis.

This CDR3 comprises 16 residues. Looked up from germline, CDR1 is LNHDA and CDR2 is SQIVND (reference sequence). The V and J ends lost 4 bases and 0 bases, in that order; junction bases with no gene match: 6. The chain is built from TRBV19 and TRBJ2-4; TRBD1 matches at 7 bases. Sequenced input: PBMCs. This receptor was identified in a man aged 25 to 40 in good health and CMV-seropositive. CDR3 loop: CASSTWDSLAKNIQYF. The CDR3 DNA follows: TGTGCCAGTAGTACCTGGGACAGCCTAGCCAAAAACATTCAGTACTTC.